The clone carrying this T cell receptor beta chain was seen a few times. What it binds is unknown. The table came from immunoSEQ multiplex PCR; TCRdb's copy has only in-frame clones and leaves some out. Of roughly 310,000 clones listed, roughly 90% are singletons. The sample belongs to a study of cytomegalovirus exposure and HLA in healthy donors. Overall study findings and caveats: Reports indicated that the classifier achieved high specificity and sensitivity in diagnosing cytomegalovirus status. TCR beta chains numbering some 160 were designated cytomegalovirus-associated. In vitro confirmation showed a few CMV-associated chains to be CMV antigen specific.

This CDR3 is 15 amino acids long. The V and J ends lost 4 bases and 1 base respectively, with 13 bases between them. Looked up from germline, CDR1 is WNHNN and CDR2 is SYGVQD (reference sequence). The sample was PBMCs. This chain links TRBV10-1 with TRBJ1-1; D gene ambiguous. The sequence was collected from a young man in good health and CMV-seronegative. The CDR3 loop reads CASSGFLSGNTEAFF. CDR3 nucleotides: TGCGCCAGCAGTGGGTTCCTGTCGGGGAACACTGAAGCTTTCTTT.